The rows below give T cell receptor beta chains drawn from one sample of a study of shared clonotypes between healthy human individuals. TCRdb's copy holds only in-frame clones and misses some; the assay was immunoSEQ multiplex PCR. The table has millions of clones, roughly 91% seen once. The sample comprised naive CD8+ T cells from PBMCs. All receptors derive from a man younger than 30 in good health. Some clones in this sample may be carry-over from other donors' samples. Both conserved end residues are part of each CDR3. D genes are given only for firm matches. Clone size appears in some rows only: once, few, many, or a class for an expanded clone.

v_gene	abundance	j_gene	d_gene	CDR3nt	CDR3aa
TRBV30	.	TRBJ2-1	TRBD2	TGTGCCTGGAGCCCACCGCGAGGGACTAGCCATAACCATGAGCAGTTCTTC	CAWSPPRGTSHNHEQFF
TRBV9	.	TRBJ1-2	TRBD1	TGTGCCAGCAGCGTACCCTCAGGGGACAGCGTTAACTATGGCTACACCTTC	CASSVPSGDSVNYGYTF
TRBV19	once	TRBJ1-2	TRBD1	TGTGCCAGTACCTCCCGGGACAGGGTTCTTCTGTATGGCTACACCTTC	CASTSRDRVLLYGYTF
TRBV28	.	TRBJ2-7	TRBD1	TGTGCCAGCAGGTCGACAGGGGGTAACTCCTACGAGCAGTACTTC	CASRSTGGNSYEQYF
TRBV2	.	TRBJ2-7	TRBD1	TGTGCCAGCAGTGTGACAGGGGCTCCCTACGAGCAGTACTTC	CASSVTGAPYEQYF
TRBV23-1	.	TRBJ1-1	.	TGCGCCAGCAGTTCGGGCACGGGGGAAATGAACACTGAAGCTTTCTTT	CASSSGTGEMNTEAFF
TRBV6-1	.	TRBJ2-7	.	TGTGCCAGCAGTGTGCCCAAGGGGCCGGGGGACGAGCAGTACTTC	CASSVPKGPGDEQYF
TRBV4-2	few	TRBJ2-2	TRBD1	TGTGCCAGCAGCCAGAAGGACAGGGGAAACGGGGAGCTGTTTTTT	CASSQKDRGNGELFF
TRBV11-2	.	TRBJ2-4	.	TGTGCCAGCAGCCTCACCGGACGGGCCAAAAACATTCAGTACTTC	CASSLTGRAKNIQYF
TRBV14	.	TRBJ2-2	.	TGTGCCAGCAGCGCCCAGTGGAACACCGGGGAGCTGTTTTTT	CASSAQWNTGELFF
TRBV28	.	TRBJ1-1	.	TGTGCCAGCAGGACAGGAGCTGAAGCTTTCTTT	CASRTGAEAFF
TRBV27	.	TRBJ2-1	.	TGTGCCAGCAGTTTCGGAGCCAATGAGCAGTTCTTC	CASSFGANEQFF
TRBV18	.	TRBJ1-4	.	TGTGCCAGCTCACCACAAAACAGGGCTCCTGGTGAAAAACTGTTTTTT	CASSPQNRAPGEKLFF
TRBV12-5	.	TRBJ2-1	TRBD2	TGTGCTAGTGGTTTGGTCATCGGACTAGCGGGCCCCCTGGGAGAGTACAATGAGCAGTTCTTC	CASGLVIGLAGPLGEYNEQFF
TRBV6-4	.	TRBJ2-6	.	TGTGCCAGCAGTGTCAGGGCTGGGGCCAACGTCCTGACTTTC	CASSVRAGANVLTF
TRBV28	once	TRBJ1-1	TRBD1	TGTGCCAGCAGTTTACCCAGGGGGCGGCTGTGGGCTTTCTTT	CASSLPRGRLWAFF
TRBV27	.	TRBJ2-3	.	TGTGCCAGCAGTCTGCCTGGGGGCGGCACAGATACGCAGTATTTT	CASSLPGGGTDTQYF
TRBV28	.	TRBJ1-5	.	TGTGCCAGCAGTGCTCGGACACGCGATGGCCTCGGGCAGCCCCAGCATTTT	CASSARTRDGLGQPQHF
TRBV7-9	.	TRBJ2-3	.	TGTGCCAGCAGCTTCGAGGGTCGTAGCACAGATACGCAGTATTTT	CASSFEGRSTDTQYF
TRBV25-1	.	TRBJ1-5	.	TGTGCCAGCAGTGCCGTTACGAGGCAAGAGCCCCAGCATTTT	CASSAVTRQEPQHF
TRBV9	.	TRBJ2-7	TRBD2	TGTGCCAGCAGCCCCAACCGCGGGGGAGGACCCACCACCCAGTACTTC	CASSPNRGGGPTTQYF
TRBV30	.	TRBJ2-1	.	TGTGCCTGGGCTACTTTGGGTTACAATGAGCAGTTCTTC	CAWATLGYNEQFF
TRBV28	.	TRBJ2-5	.	TGTGCCAGCAGTTTATCGAGGACAAACCAAGAGACCCAGTACTTC	CASSLSRTNQETQYF
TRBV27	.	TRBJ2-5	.	TGTGCCAGCAGTATAGCGTGGCGGTCCCAAGAGACCCAGTACTTC	CASSIAWRSQETQYF
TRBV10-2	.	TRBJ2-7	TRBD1	TGCGCCAGCAGTGATAGGGGGCGCTCCTACGAGCAGTACTTC	CASSDRGRSYEQYF
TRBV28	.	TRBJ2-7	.	TGTGCCAGCAGTTCCCAGGACGGGTTGCGCGAGCAGTACTTC	CASSSQDGLREQYF
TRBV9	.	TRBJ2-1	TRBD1	TGTGCCAGCAGCGCCTCAGGGGGCCGCAATGAGCAGTTCTTC	CASSASGGRNEQFF
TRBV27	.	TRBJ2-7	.	TGTGCCAGCAGTTTCGAGGGTGGCTCCTACGAGCAGTACTTC	CASSFEGGSYEQYF
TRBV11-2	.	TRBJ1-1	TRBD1	TGTGCCAGCAGTCCTGGACAGGACACTGAAGCTTTCTTT	CASSPGQDTEAFF
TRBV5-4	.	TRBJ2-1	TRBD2	TGTGCCAGCAGCTTGAACCCTAGCGGAAAGCGGTACAATGAGCAGTTCTTC	CASSLNPSGKRYNEQFF
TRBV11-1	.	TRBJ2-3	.	TGTGCCAGCAGCTTGCTCCGCGGCGCAAGCACAGATACGCAGTATTTT	CASSLLRGASTDTQYF
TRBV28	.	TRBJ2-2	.	TGTGCCAGCACCCCTTGGACAGCTTCGAACACCGGGGAGCTGTTTTTT	CASTPWTASNTGELFF
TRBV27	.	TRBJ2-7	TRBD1	TGTGCCAGCAGTTCGTACGACAGGGGGCCCAACGAGCAGTACTTC	CASSSYDRGPNEQYF
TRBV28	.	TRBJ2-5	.	TGTGCCAGCAAAGTGTCAGGGCGACAAGAGACCCAGTACTTC	CASKVSGRQETQYF
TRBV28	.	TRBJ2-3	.	TGTGCCAGCAGTTTAAGGGCAGCGTCGACAGATACGCAGTATTTT	CASSLRAASTDTQYF
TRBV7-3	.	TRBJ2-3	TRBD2	TGTGCCAGCAGCCTGGGACTAGCGGGAGTGGCAGATACGCAGTATTTT	CASSLGLAGVADTQYF
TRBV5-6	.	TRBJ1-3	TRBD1	TGTGCCAGCAGCCCGGAGGGGGCTAGTGGAAACACCATATATTTT	CASSPEGASGNTIYF
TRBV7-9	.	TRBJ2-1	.	TGTGCCAGCAGCGCCCCTTCGGGACCTTCCTACAATGAGCAGTTCTTC	CASSAPSGPSYNEQFF
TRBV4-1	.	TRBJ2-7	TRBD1	TGCGCCAGCAGCGGACGGACAGGGGCCCTCTCCGAGCAGTACTTC	CASSGRTGALSEQYF
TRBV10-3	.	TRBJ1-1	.	TGTGCCATCAGTACTCCCGGGGATTGGAACACTGAAGCTTTCTTT	CAISTPGDWNTEAFF
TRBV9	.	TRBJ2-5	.	TGTGCCAGCAGCGTAGGAGGAGCAGCGTACCAAGAGACCCAGTACTTC	CASSVGGAAYQETQYF
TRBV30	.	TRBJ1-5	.	TGTGCCTGGAGTTTGGGGGATAATCAGCCCCAGCATTTT	CAWSLGDNQPQHF
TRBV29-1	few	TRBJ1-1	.	TGCAGCTACCGCGGGGGCTACACTGAAGCTTTCTTT	CSYRGGYTEAFF
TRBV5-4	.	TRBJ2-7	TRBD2	TGTGCCAGCAGCTTAGCGGGAACCTACGAGCAGTACTTC	CASSLAGTYEQYF
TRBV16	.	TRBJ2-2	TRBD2	TGTGCCAGCAGCCTCGATAGCGGGAGGAACACCGGGGAGCTGTTTTTT	CASSLDSGRNTGELFF
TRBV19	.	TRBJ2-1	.	TGTGCCAGTAGTGACCCGGGACTCCCGTATGAGCAGTTCTTC	CASSDPGLPYEQFF
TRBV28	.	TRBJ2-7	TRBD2	TGTGCCAGCAGGGGAACTAGCGGATACGAGCAGTACTTC	CASRGTSGYEQYF
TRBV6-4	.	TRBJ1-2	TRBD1	TGTGCCAGGGGGCGGGGGACAGCGGCAGACTATGGCTACACCTTC	CARGRGTAADYGYTF
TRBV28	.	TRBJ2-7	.	TGTGCCAGCGGGCCCCAGGGTTTGGGGACTTACGAGCAGTACTTC	CASGPQGLGTYEQYF
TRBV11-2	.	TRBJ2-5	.	TGTGCCAGCAGCTTAGGCGCCCTGACCCAAGAGACCCAGTACTTC	CASSLGALTQETQYF
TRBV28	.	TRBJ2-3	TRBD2	TGTGCCAGCAGTGGTGAGCGGGAGGGATCCACAGATACGCAGTATTTT	CASSGEREGSTDTQYF
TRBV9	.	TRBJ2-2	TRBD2	TGTGCCAGCAGCGCCAGACTAGCGGGTTTAATCACCGGGGAGCTGTTTTTT	CASSARLAGLITGELFF
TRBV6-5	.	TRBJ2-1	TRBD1	TGTGCCAGCAGTCAAGGGACAGGACATGAGCAGTTCTTC	CASSQGTGHEQFF
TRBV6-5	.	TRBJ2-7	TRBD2	TGTGCCAGCAGGTCGGGACTAGCGGGCTACGAGCAGTACTTC	CASRSGLAGYEQYF
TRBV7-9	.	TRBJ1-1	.	TGTGCCAGCAGCTTAGCTGGGATTTTCACTGAAGCTTTCTTT	CASSLAGIFTEAFF
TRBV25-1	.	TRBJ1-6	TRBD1	TGTGCCAGCAGTGAGCGTTCGGGACAGGGAGGTTCACCCCTCCACTTT	CASSERSGQGGSPLHF
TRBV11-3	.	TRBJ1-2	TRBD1	TGTGCCAGCAGCTCACAGCAGGGGGCGGTCACCTTC	CASSSQQGAVTF
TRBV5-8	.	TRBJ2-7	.	TGTGCCAGCAGCCAAGATGGCGTAAGCTCCTACGAGCAGTACTTC	CASSQDGVSSYEQYF